The T cell receptor (beta chain) under discussion was sequenced for a study of T-cell memory formation after mild COVID-19. In the study overall: The two donors had largely donor-specific TCR clusters. Overall study results and limits: Clones from the second wave (peaking day 37) had unconfirmed SARS-CoV-2 specificity. Cross-reactive memory appears to have joined, as suggested by some responding clones showing up in pre-infection memory. The study found balanced CD4/CD8 in clones contracting day 15 to 85 and a CD4+ lean in later expanders.

This clonotype was found many times. No antigen is known for it. TCRdb called the 5' RACE reads again in MiXCR, with one record for every CDR3 protein. The sample carries about 270,000 distinct CDR3 sequences, approximately 15% recorded once. Trimming took off 0 bases at V and 6 bases at J, with 12 bases between the two ends. This CDR3 comprises 15 residues. The V gene's germline CDR1 is MGHRA and CDR2 YSYEKL. The material sequenced was PBMCs or a T cell subset sorted from them (not recorded which). V usage is TRBV4-1 and J usage is TRBJ2-1, with D possibly called TRBD1 or TRBD2 (5 bases each). The source of this sequence is an adult woman who had mild COVID-19 (a few samples of this study predate the infection). Cell type and time point are not known. The CDR3 coding sequence is TGCGCCAGCAGCCAAGATTCGGGGACCATCAATGAGCAGTTCTTC. The encoded protein is CASSQDSGTINEQFF.